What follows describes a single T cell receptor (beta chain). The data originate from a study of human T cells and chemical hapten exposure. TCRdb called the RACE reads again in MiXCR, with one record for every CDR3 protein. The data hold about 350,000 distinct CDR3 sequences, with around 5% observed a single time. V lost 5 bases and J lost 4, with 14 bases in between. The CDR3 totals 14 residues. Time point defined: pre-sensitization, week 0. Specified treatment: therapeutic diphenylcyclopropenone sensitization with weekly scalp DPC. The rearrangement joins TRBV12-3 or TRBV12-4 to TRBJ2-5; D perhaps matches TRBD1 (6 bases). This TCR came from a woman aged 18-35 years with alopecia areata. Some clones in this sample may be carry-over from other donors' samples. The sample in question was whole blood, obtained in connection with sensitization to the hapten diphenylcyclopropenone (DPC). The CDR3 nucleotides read TGTGCCAGCAGTATGCCCCCCAGGGGAGAGACCCAGTACTTC. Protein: CASSMPPRGETQYF.